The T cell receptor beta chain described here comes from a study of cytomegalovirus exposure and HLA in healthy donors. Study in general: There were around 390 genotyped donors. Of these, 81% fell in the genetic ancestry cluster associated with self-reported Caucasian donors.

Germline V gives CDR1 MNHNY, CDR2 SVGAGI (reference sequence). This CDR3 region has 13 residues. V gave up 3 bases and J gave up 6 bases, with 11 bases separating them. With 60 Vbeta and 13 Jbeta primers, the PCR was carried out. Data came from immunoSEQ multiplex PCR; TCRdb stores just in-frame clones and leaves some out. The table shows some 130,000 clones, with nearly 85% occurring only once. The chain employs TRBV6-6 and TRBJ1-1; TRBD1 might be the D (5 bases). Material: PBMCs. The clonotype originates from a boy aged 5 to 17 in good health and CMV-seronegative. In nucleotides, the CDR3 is TGTGCCAGCAGTTATTCGACAGAAGCTGAAGCTTTCTTT. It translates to CASSYSTEAEAFF.